Shown below are 20 T cell receptor beta chains from a single sample sequenced in a study of blood T cell repertoires in COVID-19. Generated by immunoSEQ multiplex PCR, the TCRdb table keeps only in-frame clones and is missing some. The data contain fewer than 500,000 clones, roughly 90% of them seen just once; the ten biggest clones take up 0.9% to 1%. The sample was PBMCs or T cells enriched from blood (not recorded which). The origin of the receptors is a woman aged 25 to 39 with acute COVID-19.

The chain carries TRBV29-1 and TRBJ1-6, with 9 positions matching TRBD1. This CDR3 has 15 amino acids. The germline V gene encodes CDR1 SQVTM and CDR2 ANQGSEA. The V segment lost 2 bases and the J segment 11 bases; nucleotides outside the gene matches: 10. Here the CDR3 DNA reads TGCAGCGTTGAATCACAGGGGGCGGAAGGGGCACCCCTCCACTTT. It is translated as CSVESQGAEGAPLHF.

V and J are TRBV7-4 and TRBJ2-7, with 8 bases fitting TRBD2. This CDR3 region has 16 residues. Germline values: CDR1 SGHVT, CDR2 SQSDAQ. J was trimmed by 6 bases and V by 5 bases; bases with no gene match: 15. The CDR3 region is CASSHHRRVAGREQYF. CDR3 DNA: TGTGCCAGCAGCCACCATAGAAGGGTAGCGGGGCGCGAGCAGTACTTC.

V is TRBV19 and J is TRBJ1-2; D is possibly TRBD1 (6 bases). CDR3 length equals 17 residues. Germline V gene sequence: CDR1 LNHDA, CDR2 SQIVND (reference sequence). The V gene lost 1 base and the J gene lost 4 bases, with 19 bases spanning the gap. In DNA, the CDR3 is TGTGCCAGTAGTATAGCGCATCGCGACAGGTGGGGCTATGGCTACACCTTC. It encodes CASSIAHRDRWGYGYTF.

V and J are TRBV29-1 and TRBJ1-1; 11 bases map to TRBD1. Trimming at V came to 6 bases and at J to 6 bases, leaving 6 bases not matched to a gene. CDR1 is SQVTM, CDR2 ANQGSEA, per germline. This CDR3 comprises 13 residues. CDR3 residues: CSVRTGGAAEAFF. CDR3 DNA sequence: TGCAGCGTGAGGACAGGGGGCGCCGCTGAAGCTTTCTTT.

V and J are TRBV4-1 and TRBJ2-7; weak D call: TRBD1 (5 bases). CDR3 size: 15 residues. The V gene lost 1 base and the J gene lost 3 bases, with 13 bases spanning the gap. The germline CDR1 and CDR2 sequences are MGHRA and YSYEKL. DNA for the CDR3: TGCGCCAGCAGCCAAGGCCCTCGACAGATCTACGAGCAGTACTTC. Protein: CASSQGPRQIYEQYF.

The chain uses TRBV29-1 and TRBJ1-1; unclear D gene. CDR3 size: 13 residues. Germline V lookup: CDR1 SQVTM, CDR2 ANQGSEA. Trimming left V 7 bases short and J 4 bases short, with 16 bases between. The CDR3 DNA follows: TGCAGCGCAGCGGCTTACGTAGGCACTGAAGCTTTCTTT. It codes for CSAAAYVGTEAFF. Full variable domain (remainder filled in from reference TRBV29-1 and TRBJ1-1): SAVISQKPSRDICQRGTSLTIQCQVDSQVTMMFWYRQQPGQSLTLIATANQGSEATYESGFVIDKFPISRPNLTFSTLTVSNMSPEDSSIYLCSAAAYVGTEAFFGQGTRLTVV.

The chain links TRBV3-1 (or the pseudogene TRBV3-2) to TRBJ1-4, with TRBD1 identical over 11 bases. Germline V CDR1 and CDR2: LGHDT, YNNKEL (reference sequence). Trimming removed 0 bases from V and 8 bases from J; junction bases left unmatched: 5. The CDR3 is 16 amino acids. In DNA, the CDR3 is TGTGCCAGCAGCCAAGATCGGGGGGACAGGGGGGAAAAACTGTTTTTT. Translating gives CASSQDRGDRGEKLFF.

V is TRBV19 and J is TRBJ2-4, with D perhaps matching TRBD1 (6 bases). This CDR3 region has 16 residues. V was cut by 5 bases and J by 6 bases, with 20 bases left in between. The germline V gene encodes CDR1 LNHDA and CDR2 SQIVND (reference sequence). The CDR3 here is CASSLGTPRGTNIQYF. The DNA of the CDR3 is TGTGCCAGTAGTCTCGGGACACCAAGGGGGACAAACATTCAGTACTTC.

V usage is TRBV24-1 and J usage is TRBJ1-1; 9 bases agree with TRBD1. CDR1 is KGHDR and CDR2 is SFDVKD in the germline V gene. The CDR3 consists of 15 residues. The V gene end was trimmed by 5 bases and the J gene end by 0 bases; junction bases not matched to a gene: 3. The CDR3 DNA reads TGTGCCACCAGTGCCGGACAGGGGCTGAACACTGAAGCTTTCTTT. It translates to CATSAGQGLNTEAFF.

The V and J genes are TRBV7-2 and TRBJ1-6; D might be TRBD1 (6 bases). V dropped 5 bases and J dropped 4 bases, with 9 bases sitting between them. The CDR3 loop spans 14 amino acids. Germline V gene lookup returns CDR1 SGHTA and CDR2 FQGNSA. DNA for the CDR3: TGTGCCAGCAGCGTGGGACAATATAATTCACCCCTCCACTTT. Protein sequence: CASSVGQYNSPLHF.

This chain joins TRBV30 and TRBJ2-3; 9 bases fit TRBD2. Germline-derived CDR1 and CDR2 are GTSNPN and SVGIG (reference sequence). V dropped 1 base and J dropped 0; count of bases not matched to a gene: 11. The CDR3 loop spans 18 amino acids. The CDR3 loop reads CAWSGGSSGASSTDTQYF. As DNA, the CDR3 is TGTGCCTGGAGTGGCGGTTCTAGCGGGGCTTCTAGCACAGATACGCAGTATTTT.

In its sample, this clone was seen once. This chain joins TRBV30 and TRBJ2-4; no firm D call. This CDR3 spans 14 amino acids. V was trimmed by 0 bases and J by 6 bases, leaving 12 bases between them. Germline loops: CDR1 GTSNPN, CDR2 SVGIG (reference sequence). In DNA form, the CDR3 reads TGTGCCTGGAGTGTAGCATTAGTCGGAAACATTCAGTACTTC. Protein product: CAWSVALVGNIQYF.

The rearrangement uses TRBV28 and TRBJ2-5, with D possibly TRBD2 on 7 matching bases. CDR3 length equals 14 residues. Germline assignment: CDR1 MDHEN and CDR2 SYDVKM. Trimming took off 3 bases at V and 3 bases at J, with 11 bases between the two ends. CDR3 sequence: CASSLQGTKETQYF. The DNA for the CDR3 is TGTGCCAGCAGTTTGCAGGGGACTAAAGAGACCCAGTACTTC. Full variable domain (missing parts from reference TRBV28 and TRBJ2-5): DVKVTQSSRYLVKRTGEKVFLECVQDMDHENMFWYRQDPGLGLRLIYFSYDVKMKEKGDIPEGYSVSREKKERFSLILESASTNQTSMYLCASSLQGTKETQYFGPGTRLLVL.

V usage is TRBV5-1 and J usage is TRBJ1-3, with a weak D call TRBD1 (6 bases). From germline, CDR1 is SGHRS and CDR2 YFSETQ. V dropped 6 bases and J dropped 0 bases, with 16 bases sitting between them. CDR3 length equals 16 residues. Written as DNA, the CDR3 is TGCGCCAGCACCCCAAGACAGGTCGGCTCTGGAAACACCATATATTTT. Translated, it gives CASTPRQVGSGNTIYF.

On this clone: The sample has other DNA sequences that encode this CDR3 too. The chain recombines TRBV7-9 with TRBJ1-2; D unresolved. This CDR3 has 13 amino acids. Germline assignment: CDR1 SEHNR and CDR2 FQNEAQ (reference sequence). Trimming stripped 5 bases from V and 4 bases from J, with 11 bases between. The DNA for the CDR3 is TGTGCCAGCAGCCCAACCGGGAGCTATGGCTACACCTTC. Translated, it gives CASSPTGSYGYTF.

The rearrangement joins TRBV21-1 to TRBJ1-5; TRBD1 is the table's D call and was not checked against the DNA. TRBV21-1 is a known pseudogene. The CDR3 totals 15 residues. CDR3 region: CASSRKLTGNQPQHF. DNA for the CDR3: TGTGCCAGCAGTAGGAAACTGACAGGCAATCAGCCCCAGCATTTT.

V is TRBV4-3 and J is TRBJ2-1; 14 bases are a match to TRBD2. The CDR3 contains 16 residues. V dropped 5 bases and J dropped 2; count of bases not matched to a gene: 2. Germline loops: CDR1 LGHNA, CDR2 YSLEER. DNA of the CDR3: TGCGCCAGCAGCAGGACTAGCGGGGGGCCCTACAATGAGCAGTTCTTC. Protein sequence: CASSRTSGGPYNEQFF.

The genes are TRBV19 and TRBJ1-4; D unresolved. Germline V CDR1 and CDR2: LNHDA, SQIVND (reference sequence). The CDR3 runs 14 residues. V dropped 10 bases and J dropped 3 bases, with 15 bases sitting between them. The CDR3 DNA sequence: TGTGCCACTTCACCAGGATACTCTAATGAAAAACTGTTTTTT. This codes for CATSPGYSNEKLFF. The variable domain in full, with the rest retrieved from reference TRBV19 and TRBJ1-4, is DGGITQSPKYLFRKEGQNVTLSCEQNLNHDAMYWYRQDPGQGLRLIYYSQIVNDFQKGDIAEGYSVSREKKESFPLTVTSAQKNPTAFYLCATSPGYSNEKLFFGSGTQLSVL.

The V gene is TRBV27, the J gene TRBJ2-3; 9 bases map to TRBD2. Trimming cost V 1 base and J 4 bases; bases outside gene matches: 9. The V gene's germline CDR1 is MNHEY and CDR2 SMNVEV (reference sequence). CDR3 length: 17 amino acids. The CDR3 DNA follows: TGTGCCAGCAGTTTATACTGGGAGCGGGGGGCAGCAGATACGCAGTATTTT. It is translated as CASSLYWERGAADTQYF.

V and J are TRBV3-1 (or the pseudogene TRBV3-2) and TRBJ1-1; D is undetermined. Trimming removed 4 bases from V and 5 bases from J, with 8 bases in between. The CDR3 is made up of 12 amino acids. The germline V gene has CDR1 LGHDT and CDR2 YNNKEL (reference sequence). CDR3 sequence (DNA): TGTGCCAGCAGCCTATACGGGACTGAAGCTTTCTTT. This sequence encodes CASSLYGTEAFF.